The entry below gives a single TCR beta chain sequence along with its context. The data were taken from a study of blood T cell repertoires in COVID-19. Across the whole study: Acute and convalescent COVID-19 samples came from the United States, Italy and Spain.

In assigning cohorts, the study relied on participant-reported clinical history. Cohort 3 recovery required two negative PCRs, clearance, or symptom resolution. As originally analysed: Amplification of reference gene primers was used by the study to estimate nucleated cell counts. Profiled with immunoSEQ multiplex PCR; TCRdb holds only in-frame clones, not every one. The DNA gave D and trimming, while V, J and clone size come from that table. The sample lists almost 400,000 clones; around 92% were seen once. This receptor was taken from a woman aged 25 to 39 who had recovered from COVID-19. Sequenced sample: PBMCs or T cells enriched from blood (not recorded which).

The CDR3 nucleotides read TGCGCCAGCAGTGAGGCCCTAGGCGAGACCCAGTACTTC. Its protein product is CASSEALGETQYF. The chain couples TRBV10-1 to TRBJ2-5; D is undetermined. CDR3 length: 13 amino acids. Germline V gene data show CDR1 as WNHNN and CDR2 as SYGVQD (reference sequence). The ends were cut back, 2 bases at V and 5 bases at J, with 9 bases in the middle.